This T cell receptor beta chain was sequenced for a study of neurological immune-mediated disorders (dated by TCRdb to the late 2010s). Notes on the research overall: Among the 34 multiple sclerosis patients, relapsing-remitting MS accounted for about 31 and secondary progressive MS accounted for 3. The cohort included 68 subjects: around 15 with HAM/TSP, roughly 34 with multiple sclerosis, and around 20 healthy controls. The approximately 110 TCR-beta libraries included longitudinal samples, technical triplicates and paired sorted CD4+ and CD8+ T-cell subsets alongside PBMC samples. The study compared peripheral blood TCR-beta repertoires of HTLV-I-associated myelopathy (HAM/TSP) patients, multiple sclerosis patients and healthy controls using UMI-based sequencing.

This clonotype was seen repeatedly, ten times or more. Its specific antigen is unknown. The sample holds no much larger clone one base away, and base qualities are not on file. What the research found in general, with its limitations: No association of the MS cluster with clinical or MRI features was observed, and the need for larger cohorts was stated by the authors. Repertoires from 18 of 34 MS patients were grouped by phylogenetic analysis into a cluster of related CDR3 sequences, suggesting a possible repertoire-level signature. TCR clonal expansion was greatest in HAM/TSP patients and smallest in MS patients, who ranked below even healthy controls. Across subjects, expanded clones never shared an identical CDR3 amino acid sequence, which suggests that the TCR-beta repertoires in every group were private.

Trimming takes 2 bases off V and 4 bases off J; junction bases not matched to a gene: 5. The CDR1 and CDR2 encoded by the germline V gene (reference sequence) are SGHKS and YYEKEE. The cysteine opens and the phenylalanine closes a CDR3 of 16 amino acids. CDR3 DNA is the only sequence kept; it has 48 bases, read in frame from the first base. cDNA synthesis used template-switch 5'RACE with a primer carrying a 10-nucleotide random unique molecular identifier tagging each TCR transcript. Every sequencing run yielded over 170 million TCR-beta sequences covering 15-18 subjects. The RNeasy kit was used to extract total RNA. Using the KAPA Real-time Library Amplification kit, TCR-beta VDJ regions were amplified with primers for the TCR constant region and the 5'RACE anchor. A first PCR added sample indexes and Illumina adaptors, and a second PCR then raised library yield. The roughly 650 bp TCR product was size-selected on a 2% E-gel SizeSelection system after Ampure bead purification. Before pooling, library quality was assessed on a Bioanalyzer, concentration was determined with Qubit, and library quantification was performed with the Kapa Library Quantification kit. An Illumina HiSeq 2500 was used to sequence the libraries paired-end at 2 x 150 bp. To increase sequence diversity, about 25-31% phiX was spiked into each library pool. As for how the authors treated the data: The UMI-based MiGEC pipeline processed quality-filtered reads and removed over 75% of raw TCR sequences during error correction. VDJ genes were aligned to IMGT germline references, and each clonotype was defined by a unique CDR3 amino acid sequence together with V-J genes. Clonal expansion, Shannon diversity and CDR3 relatedness were evaluated with VDJtools (CalcPairwiseDistances, ClusterSamples), while phylogenetic trees were built in CLCbio workbench. A clone was classed as expanded if it had 8 or more unique UMIs, a cutoff based on coefficient-of-variation modelling across technical triplicates. TCRdb applied fastp at Q25 and MiXCR to the public reads, then kept only in-frame beta chains. Rows merge per CDR3 protein into single entries with the most common DNA and genes. The V and J calls and clone size come from TCRdb's table, not from the authors' own analysis. The sample profile shows 50,000 to 80,000 distinct CDR3 sequences; less than 5.5% of them were found once. In total, the top ten clones hold under 7.5% of the sample.

For unsorted PBMC libraries, 2 million PBMCs were used after storage in RNAlater at -80 degrees C until RNA extraction. The multiple sclerosis patients were enrolled in a US clinical protocol that evaluated disease progression with magnetic resonance imaging. PBMCs were separated from peripheral blood using Ficoll-Hypaque density gradient centrifugation and then cryopreserved in liquid nitrogen. What was sequenced was PBMCs. The TCR was taken from a man aged 25 to 45 with multiple sclerosis. This chain is built from TRBV5-5 and TRBJ2-2; TRBD1 matches 10 bases in the middle. The CDR3 protein sequence reads: CASSFRQGALTGELFF. The sequenced DNA is TGTGCCAGCAGCTTTAGACAGGGGGCACTCACCGGGGAGCTGTTTTTT.